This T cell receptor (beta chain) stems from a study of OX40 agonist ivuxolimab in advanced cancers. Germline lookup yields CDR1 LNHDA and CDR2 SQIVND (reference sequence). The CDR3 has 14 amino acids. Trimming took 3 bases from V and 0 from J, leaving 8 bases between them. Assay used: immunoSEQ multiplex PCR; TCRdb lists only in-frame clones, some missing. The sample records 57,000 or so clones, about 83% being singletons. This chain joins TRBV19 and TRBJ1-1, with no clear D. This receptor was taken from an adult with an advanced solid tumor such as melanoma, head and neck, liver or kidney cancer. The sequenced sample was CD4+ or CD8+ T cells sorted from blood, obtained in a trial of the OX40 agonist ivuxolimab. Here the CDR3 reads CASSMWQVNTEAFF. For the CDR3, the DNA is TGTGCCAGTAGTATGTGGCAGGTGAACACTGAAGCTTTCTTT.